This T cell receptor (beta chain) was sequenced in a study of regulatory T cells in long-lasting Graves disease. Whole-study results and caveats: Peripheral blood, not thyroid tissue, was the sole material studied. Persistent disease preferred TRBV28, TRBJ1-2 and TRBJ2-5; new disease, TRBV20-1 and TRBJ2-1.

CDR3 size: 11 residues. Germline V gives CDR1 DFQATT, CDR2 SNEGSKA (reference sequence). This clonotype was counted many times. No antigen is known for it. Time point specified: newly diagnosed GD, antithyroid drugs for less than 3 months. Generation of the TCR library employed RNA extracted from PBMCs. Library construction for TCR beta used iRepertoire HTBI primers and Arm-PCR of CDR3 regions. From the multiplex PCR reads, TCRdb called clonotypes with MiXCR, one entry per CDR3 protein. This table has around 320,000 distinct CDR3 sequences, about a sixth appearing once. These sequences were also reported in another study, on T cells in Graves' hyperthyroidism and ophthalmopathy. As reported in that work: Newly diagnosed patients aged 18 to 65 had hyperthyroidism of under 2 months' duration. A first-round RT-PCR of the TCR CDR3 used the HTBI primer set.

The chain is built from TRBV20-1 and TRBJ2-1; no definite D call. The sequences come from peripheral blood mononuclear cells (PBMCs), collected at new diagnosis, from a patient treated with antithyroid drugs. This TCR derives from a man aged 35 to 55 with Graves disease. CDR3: CSTNSYNEQFF. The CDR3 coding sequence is TGCAGCACCAACAGCTACAATGAGCAGTTCTTC.